The table lists the clone carrying this T cell receptor beta chain with a few counts. Antigen unknown. The data derive from a study of identical twins. Study-wide points: Fewer insertions marked abundant cord blood beta clonotypes; young adult naive trended weakly, memory not at all. An excess of low generation probability was shown by twin-shared out-of-frame alpha sequences. Analyses of zero insertions could, in part, be confounded by invariant MAIT and iNKT cells. For out-of-frame beta sequences, excess twin sharing was weaker.

MiXCR, applied by TCRdb to the 5' RACE reads, yields one record per CDR3 protein. The profile shows 250,000 or so distinct CDR3 sequences, around 8.3% of them singletons. The V gene lost 5 bases and the J gene lost 7 bases, with 21 bases spanning the gap. The CDR3 covers 16 residues. These data also featured in a second study, about yellow fever vaccine responses in identical twins.

This TCR was sampled from a woman under 30 in good health. V is TRBV12-3 or TRBV12-4 and J is TRBJ2-1, with a possible D match to TRBD2 (6 bases). Input material: CD8+ T cells sorted from blood. The DNA of the CDR3 is TGTGCCAGCAGTCCCCCAGCGACTAGTAGCACTAATGAGCAGTTCTTC. It yields the protein CASSPPATSSTNEQFF.